Described below is a single T cell receptor (beta chain) sequence and its context. Its antigen is currently unknown. The V and J ends lost 3 bases and 4 bases respectively, with 13 bases between them. Germline CDR1 and CDR2: SQVTM and ANQGSEA. The CDR3 consists of 14 residues. This sample is part of a study of CD8+ T cells in alopecia areata. Overall study context: Treated patients were given oral tofacitinib, which was dosed at 5 to 10 mg twice daily. Study results and caveats: Sequencing of scalp samples also captures resident alphabeta T cells of normal skin.

The sequencing template was cDNA reverse transcribed from extracted RNA. Clones were sequenced by immunoSEQ multiplex PCR, and TCRdb holds only the in-frame ones, with some missing. The sample consists of about 150,000 clones, roughly 44% of them appearing once. This chain connects TRBV29-1 to TRBJ1-3, with D unresolved. The receptor's source is a human donor with alopecia areata. Sequencing used CD4+ T cells sorted from blood. As DNA, the CDR3 is TGCAGCGTTGATACCGAGGATGGGGGAAACACCATATATTTT. This sequence encodes CSVDTEDGGNTIYF.